A single sample is the source of the 29 T cell receptor beta chains below, sequenced in a study of blood T cell repertoires in COVID-19. Clones were read by immunoSEQ multiplex PCR, and TCRdb kept only the in-frame ones, dropping some. The data show 650,000 to 800,000 clones, about 87% seen once. Sequenced material: peripheral blood. The receptors come from a woman under 30 with acute or convalescent COVID-19.

The chain's CDR3 is CASSLTTGVSYSNQPQHF. CDR3 coding DNA: TGTGCCAGCAGTCTTACGACAGGAGTATCTTATAGCAATCAGCCCCAGCATTTT. The V gene is TRBV5-5, the J gene TRBJ1-5; TRBD1 is a possible D gene (6 bases). Trimming cost V 5 bases and J 0 bases, with 21 bases left between them. The CDR3 runs to 18 residues. CDR1 and CDR2 (germline): SGHKS, YYEKEE (reference sequence).

The chain uses TRBV7-7 and TRBJ2-1; 8 nucleotides align to TRBD1. Germline V gene data show CDR1 as SSHAT and CDR2 as FNYEAQ (reference sequence). V gave up 4 bases and J gave up 0 bases; unmatched junction bases: 20. CDR3 length: 21 amino acids. CDR3 bases: TGTGCCAGCAGCTCTCCTTCAAGGACAGGGACTTATCTGAGCTCCTACAATGAGCAGTTCTTC. As protein: CASSSPSRTGTYLSSYNEQFF.

The genes are TRBV6-1 and TRBJ2-7, with 8 bases identical to TRBD2. J gave up 6 bases and V 1 base, and 8 bases lay outside the gene matches. Germline CDR1 is MNHNS and CDR2 is SASEGT. The CDR3 is 15 residues long. The CDR3 here is CASSEDVGGAREQYF. The DNA of the CDR3 is TGTGCCAGCAGTGAAGATGTCGGGGGGGCGCGCGAGCAGTACTTC.

The CDR3 nucleotides read TGTGCCATCAGCCTAGATAGCAATGAGCAGTTCTTC. Its translation is CAISLDSNEQFF. This rearrangement joins TRBV10-3 to TRBJ2-1; no definite D call. Trimming stripped 6 bases from V and 6 bases from J, with 9 bases between. The CDR3 consists of 12 residues. Germline assignment: CDR1 ENHRY and CDR2 SYGVKD.

This sequence joins TRBV9 and TRBJ2-2, with 8 bases lining up with TRBD1. Germline V gene data show CDR1 as SGDLS and CDR2 as YYNGEE. The V gene end was trimmed by 3 bases and the J gene end by 3 bases; junction bases not matched to a gene: 7. The CDR3 is made up of 16 amino acids. The CDR3 nucleotides are TGTGCCAGCAGCGGCACGACAGGGGTGGACACCGGGGAGCTGTTTTTT. It yields the protein CASSGTTGVDTGELFF.

The rearrangement joins TRBV28 to TRBJ1-5; D gene unclear. The CDR3 extends over 14 amino acids. Germline lookup yields CDR1 MDHEN and CDR2 SYDVKM. V dropped 5 bases and J dropped 0 bases, with 8 bases sitting between them. CDR3 sequence reads: CASSPVLSNQPQHF. In DNA form, the CDR3 reads TGTGCCAGCAGTCCCGTACTTAGCAATCAGCCCCAGCATTTT.

This chain connects TRBV7-9 to TRBJ1-6; D is possibly TRBD1 (6 bases). The CDR3 totals 14 residues. Trimming left V 6 bases short and J 11 bases short, with 17 bases between. From germline, CDR1 is SEHNR and CDR2 FQNEAQ (reference sequence). The CDR3 protein is CASRGDGGRTPLHF. The CDR3 bases are TGTGCCAGCAGGGGGGACGGGGGGCGGACACCCCTCCACTTT.

The chain joins TRBV7-7 to TRBJ2-1; a weak D match, TRBD1 (6 bases). Germline V gene sequence: CDR1 SSHAT, CDR2 FNYEAQ (reference sequence). V gave up 4 bases and J gave up 4 bases, with 14 bases separating them. The CDR3 length is 15 residues. CDR3 sequence: CASSSHRAGYNEQFF. DNA for the CDR3: TGTGCCAGCAGCTCTCACAGGGCTGGGTACAATGAGCAGTTCTTC.

V usage is TRBV19 and J usage is TRBJ1-1; 7 bases match TRBD1. After removal of 4 bases from V and 13 bases from J, the junction contained 12 bases not matched to a gene. The CDR3 totals 13 residues. Germline assignment: CDR1 LNHDA and CDR2 SQIVND (reference sequence). The CDR3, as DNA: TGTGCCAGTAGTAGCCGACAGGGCATTCTAGGTTTCTTT. Its protein product is CASSSRQGILGFF.

The rearrangement joins TRBV7-9 to TRBJ1-3; possibly TRBD1 for D (5 bases). With 3 bases removed from V and 2 bases from J, the gap between germline ends came to 11 bases. The germline gives CDR1 SEHNR, CDR2 FQNEAQ (reference sequence). The CDR3 consists of 15 residues. CDR3 in amino acids: CASSFEGTPGNTIYF. The CDR3 nucleotides are TGTGCCAGCAGCTTTGAGGGGACTCCTGGAAACACCATATATTTT.

In its sample, this clone was seen a few times. The chain is built from TRBV2 and TRBJ2-7; the D is unclear. CDR3 length: 14 residues. V lost 4 bases to trimming and J lost 0 bases, with 10 bases between them. Germline CDR1 SNHLY, CDR2 FYNNEI. The CDR3 here is CASSVTGFSYEQYF. CDR3 sequence (DNA): TGTGCCAGCAGTGTAACCGGGTTCTCCTACGAGCAGTACTTC.

This clone was detected once. V is TRBV6-2 or TRBV6-3 and J is TRBJ1-2; no definite D call. Between the trimmed V and J ends, which lost 2 bases and 8 bases, there was a span of 12 bases. Per germline, CDR1 MNHEY and CDR2 SVGEGT. CDR3 length equals 13 residues. The CDR3 DNA reads TGTGCCAGCAGTTACACCCCCCTACGGGGCTACACCTTC. Translated, it gives CASSYTPLRGYTF.

J is TRBJ1-2 and V is TRBV18; 8 bases match TRBD1. Losses at the gene ends were 6 bases for V and 1 base for J; bases not matched to a gene: 7. This CDR3 has 15 residues. The V gene's germline CDR1 is KGHSH and CDR2 LQKENI. The CDR3 spells CASSPTGQGNYGYTF. DNA for the CDR3: TGTGCCAGCTCTCCCACCGGACAGGGTAACTATGGCTACACCTTC.

The rearrangement joins TRBV18 to TRBJ1-1; 9 positions agree with TRBD1. V dropped 6 bases and J dropped 1; count of bases not matched to a gene: 9. CDR3 size: 16 residues. The germline CDR1 and CDR2 sequences are KGHSH and LQKENI. The CDR3 bases are TGTGCCAGCTCGCTACAGGGGGCGGAGGCGAACACTGAAGCTTTCTTT. Translated: CASSLQGAEANTEAFF. The full variable domain, with the rest looked up from reference TRBV18 and TRBJ1-1, is NAGVMQNPRHLVRRRGQEARLRCSPMKGHSHVYWYRQLPEEGLKFMVYLQKENIIDESGMPKERFSAEFPKEGPSILRIQQVVRGDSAAYFCASSLQGAEANTEAFFGQGTRLTVV.

The chain recombines TRBV19 with TRBJ1-3, with TRBD1 identical over 10 bases. Germline CDR1 reads LNHDA; CDR2 reads SQIVND (reference sequence). The CDR3 is 13 residues long. After removal of 9 bases from V and 5 bases from J, the junction contained 4 bases not matched to a gene. The CDR3 nucleotides are TGTGCCAGGAGACAGGGGGCGCGAAACACCATATATTTT. Its protein product is CARRQGARNTIYF.

This clone has a single count. This chain connects TRBV24-1 to TRBJ1-2; D unclear. The V gene lost 4 bases and the J gene lost 1 base, with 3 bases spanning the gap. Germline V gene lookup returns CDR1 KGHDR and CDR2 SFDVKD. The CDR3 length is 12 residues. The DNA for the CDR3 is TGTGCCACCAGTGAATATAACTATGGCTACACCTTC. Residues: CATSEYNYGYTF.

The V and J genes are TRBV3-1 (or the pseudogene TRBV3-2) and TRBJ2-3; 7 nucleotides line up with TRBD2. This CDR3 has 16 residues. V gave up 0 bases and J gave up 0 bases; unmatched junction bases: 3. The germline gives CDR1 LGHDT, CDR2 YNNKEL (reference sequence). The CDR3 protein is CASSQEAGVSTDTQYF. CDR3 sequence (DNA): TGTGCCAGCAGCCAAGAGGCGGGGGTGAGCACAGATACGCAGTATTTT.

The chain recombines TRBV4-1 with TRBJ1-1, with 9 bases lining up with TRBD1. The CDR3 is 15 residues long. CDR1 and CDR2 from the germline V gene are MGHRA and YSYEKL. V lost 2 bases, J lost 5 bases, and 6 bases stayed unmatched. CDR3: CASSQTGTGSTEAFF. For the CDR3, the DNA is TGCGCCAGCAGCCAAACCGGGACAGGGTCGACTGAAGCTTTCTTT.

The chain joins TRBV24-1 to TRBJ1-5; 7 positions agree with TRBD1. J lost 7 bases, V lost 6 bases, and 8 bases had no gene match. CDR1 is KGHDR and CDR2 is SFDVKD in the germline V gene. The CDR3 covers 14 residues. The CDR3 region is CATSTTGEVQPQHF. The CDR3 nucleotides read TGTGCCACCAGTACCACAGGGGAAGTACAGCCCCAGCATTTT.

This sequence joins TRBV7-9 and TRBJ1-4; tentative D call: TRBD1 (5 bases). Germline V CDR1 and CDR2: SEHNR, FQNEAQ (reference sequence). This CDR3 has 13 residues. Trimming took off 7 bases at V and 11 bases at J, with 17 bases between the two ends. CDR3 coding DNA: TGTGCCAGCACCAGCTTCGGGGAGGGGAAACTGTTTTTT. Protein product: CASTSFGEGKLFF. The full variable domain, in which reference TRBV7-9 and TRBJ1-4 provide the parts outside the CDR3, is DTGVSQNPRHKITKRGQNVTFRCDPISEHNRLYWYRQTLGQGPEFLTYFQNEAQLEKSRLLSDRFSAERPKGSFSTLEIQRTEQGDSAMYLCASTSFGEGKLFFGSGTQLSVL.

The rearrangement uses TRBV27 and TRBJ1-2; 9 nucleotides match TRBD1. The CDR3 totals 13 residues. V gave up 5 bases and J gave up 7 bases; unmatched junction bases: 5. Germline V gives CDR1 MNHEY, CDR2 SMNVEV (reference sequence). The DNA for the CDR3 is TGTGCCAGCAGTCGGGACAGGGTCGGTGGCTACACCTTC. It is translated as CASSRDRVGGYTF.

The V and J genes are TRBV5-1 and TRBJ1-2; TRBD1 is a possible D gene (5 bases). CDR3 size: 15 residues. Germline loops: CDR1 SGHRS, CDR2 YFSETQ. V was pared by 0 bases and J by 0 bases, with 9 bases between. The CDR3 reads CASSLAQAANYGYTF. CDR3 sequence (DNA): TGCGCCAGCAGCTTGGCACAGGCTGCTAACTATGGCTACACCTTC.

This chain uses TRBV10-3 with TRBJ2-1; 8 positions match TRBD2. This CDR3 is built from 17 residues. V trimming: 0 bases; J trimming: 8 bases; junction bases outside the gene matches: 12. Germline CDR1 reads ENHRY; CDR2 reads SYGVKD. The CDR3 coding sequence is TGTGCCATCAGTGAGTCCACGGTTGAGCGGGGGCGGCATGAGCAGTTCTTC. Its translation is CAISESTVERGRHEQFF.

J is TRBJ1-2 and V is TRBV7-2, with D hard to call. The CDR3 is 14 residues long. The V gene's germline CDR1 is SGHTA and CDR2 FQGNSA. Trimming shortened V by 6 bases and J by 4 bases, and 15 bases separated the two germline ends. The CDR3 DNA reads as TGTGCCAGCAGAAAGCCAGGTGTCACCTATGGCTACACCTTC. Translated, it gives CASRKPGVTYGYTF.

This sequence joins TRBV4-2 and TRBJ1-2; weak D call: TRBD1 (5 bases). Germline assignment: CDR1 LGHNA and CDR2 YNFKEQ. The CDR3 length is 14 residues. V dropped 0 bases and J dropped 3 bases, with 8 bases sitting between them. The CDR3 is CASSQDPGDYGYTF. In DNA form, the CDR3 reads TGTGCCAGCAGCCAAGACCCGGGGGACTATGGCTACACCTTC.

This clone was detected once. This chain uses TRBV13 with TRBJ2-2; TRBD1 matches 9 bases. The J segment lost 4 bases and the V segment lost 5 bases, leaving 8 bases of the junction unmatched. CDR1 is PRHDT, CDR2 FYEKMQ, per germline (reference sequence). The CDR3 is 16 amino acids. The CDR3 bases are TGTGCCAGCAGCCCACGACAGGGGGGCGCCACCGGGGAGCTGTTTTTT. Its protein is CASSPRQGGATGELFF.

This rearrangement joins TRBV19 to TRBJ2-7; possibly TRBD2 for D (7 bases). The germline CDR1 and CDR2 sequences are LNHDA and SQIVND (reference sequence). V lost 1 base, J lost 2 bases, and 12 bases lay in between. The CDR3 length is 15 residues. CDR3 nucleotide sequence: TGTGCCAGTAGTATAGCCACCGGGGGGCCCTACGAGCAGTACTTC. Amino acids: CASSIATGGPYEQYF.

This clone was seen a few times. V and J are TRBV7-3 and TRBJ1-1; D may be TRBD1 (5 bases). Trimming removed 4 bases from V and 3 bases from J, with 9 bases in between. The CDR3 sequence is 13 residues long. Germline V gene data show CDR1 as SGHTA and CDR2 as FQGTGA. CDR3 in DNA: TGTGCCAGCAGCTCCAGGGATTACACTGAAGCTTTCTTT. It yields the protein CASSSRDYTEAFF.

The chain combines TRBV6-5 with TRBJ2-2; 7 nucleotides align to TRBD2. V dropped 7 bases and J dropped 7; count of bases not matched to a gene: 6. This CDR3 has 13 amino acids. From germline, CDR1 is MNHEY and CDR2 SVGAGI. CDR3 coding DNA: TGTGCCAGCATTCGAGGGGAGGGCGGGGAGCTGTTTTTT. Translating gives CASIRGEGGELFF.